This is a list of T cell receptor beta chains from one sample in a study of T cells in Graves' hyperthyroidism and ophthalmopathy. Using its own MiXCR run on the multiplex PCR reads, TCRdb lists one record per CDR3 protein. The sample holds about 690,000 distinct CDR3 sequences; around 16% are singletons and the top ten take less than 20%. The source material was blood. The receptors here all came from a man aged 45 to 65 with Graves' hyperthyroidism. Both conserved end residues are part of each CDR3. The D gene is left open where the match is weak. Size is omitted from some rows. Given values are once, few, many or a class for expanded clones.

size: many
V: TRBV14
J: TRBJ1-1
D: NA
CDR3: CASSQVRVNTEAFF
DNA: TGTGCCAGCAGCCAAGTTCGTGTGAACACTGAAGCTTTCTTT

size: many
V: TRBV12-3/TRBV12-4
J: TRBJ1-2
D: NA
CDR3: CASSWEGGGNYGYTF
DNA: TGTGCCAGCAGTTGGGAGGGGGGTGGAAACTATGGCTACACCTTC

size: many
V: TRBV2
J: TRBJ1-5
D: TRBD1
CDR3: CASRQRTGGNQPQHF
DNA: TGTGCCAGCAGACAGCGAACAGGGGGCAATCAGCCCCAGCATTTT

size: few
V: TRBV19
J: TRBJ1-2
D: TRBD1
CDR3: CASSATGIDGYTF
DNA: TGTGCCAGTAGTGCGACAGGGATTGATGGCTACACCTTC

size: NA
V: TRBV4-3
J: TRBJ1-3
D: NA
CDR3: CASSQDSGTGGNTIYF
DNA: TGCGCCAGCAGCCAAGATTCTGGGACTGGAGGAAACACCATATATTTT

size: many
V: TRBV9
J: TRBJ2-5
D: NA
CDR3: CASSVGRQAVQETQYF
DNA: TGTGCCAGCAGCGTAGGAAGACAGGCGGTCCAAGAGACCCAGTACTTC

size: few
V: TRBV5-1
J: TRBJ2-3
D: NA
CDR3: CASSAPEDTQYF
DNA: TGCGCCAGCAGCGCCCCAGAAGATACGCAGTATTTT

size: many
V: TRBV28
J: TRBJ2-7
D: TRBD2
CDR3: CASSSSGRAWEQYF
DNA: TGTGCCAGCAGTTCAAGCGGGAGGGCCTGGGAGCAGTACTTC

size: few
V: TRBV10-2
J: TRBJ2-5
D: NA
CDR3: CASQPIRGTETQYF
DNA: TGCGCCAGCCAGCCAATAAGGGGAACCGAGACCCAGTACTTC

size: NA
V: TRBV5-1
J: TRBJ2-3
D: NA
CDR3: CASRASSTDTQYF
DNA: TGCGCCAGCAGAGCGTCTAGCACAGATACGCAGTATTTT

size: few
V: TRBV7-9
J: TRBJ2-5
D: TRBD1
CDR3: CASSLGTGFEETQYF
DNA: TGTGCCAGCAGCTTAGGGACAGGGTTTGAGGAGACCCAGTACTTC

size: few
V: TRBV6-1
J: TRBJ1-2
D: TRBD1
CDR3: CASSYLSGGTGYGYTF
DNA: TGTGCCAGCAGTTATTTATCAGGGGGCACCGGCTATGGCTACACCTTC

size: NA
V: TRBV11-3
J: TRBJ2-1
D: NA
CDR3: CASSLGTENEQFF
DNA: TGTGCCAGCAGCTTAGGGACGGAAAATGAGCAGTTCTTC

size: NA
V: TRBV6-1
J: TRBJ2-7
D: TRBD2
CDR3: CASRTGGHEQYF
DNA: TGTGCCAGCAGGACGGGGGGGCACGAGCAGTACTTC

size: NA
V: TRBV27
J: TRBJ1-5
D: NA
CDR3: CASSFTGTNQPQHF
DNA: TGTGCCAGCAGTTTTACAGGGACCAATCAGCCCCAGCATTTT

size: NA
V: TRBV7-2
J: TRBJ1-6
D: NA
CDR3: CASSLSNEQGPNSPLHF
DNA: TGTGCCAGCAGCTTATCAAATGAGCAGGGGCCAAATTCACCCCTCCACTTT

size: NA
V: TRBV5-1
J: TRBJ2-1
D: NA
CDR3: CASSLAGLTSGEQFF
DNA: TGCGCCAGCAGCTTGGCCGGACTAACCAGCGGTGAGCAGTTCTTC

size: many
V: TRBV7-3
J: TRBJ2-3
D: TRBD2
CDR3: CASSPGTSGSGDTQYF
DNA: TGTGCCAGCAGCCCTGGGACTAGCGGGAGTGGTGATACGCAGTATTTT

size: NA
V: TRBV7-9
J: TRBJ2-1
D: NA
CDR3: CASSLLPSYNEQFF
DNA: TGTGCCAGCAGCTTATTACCTTCCTACAATGAGCAGTTCTTC

size: many
V: TRBV7-3
J: TRBJ2-3
D: NA
CDR3: CASSAGGPTGDTQYF
DNA: TGTGCCAGCAGCGCTGGGGGACCCACCGGGGATACGCAGTATTTT

size: few
V: TRBV4-3
J: TRBJ2-5
D: TRBD2
CDR3: CASSQVIEREEETQYF
DNA: TGCGCCAGCAGCCAAGTTATAGAGCGGGAGGAAGAGACCCAGTACTTC

size: many
V: TRBV28
J: TRBJ2-7
D: NA
CDR3: CASSLGWVADSSYEQYF
DNA: TGTGCCAGCAGTCTGGGTTGGGTAGCGGATAGCTCCTACGAGCAGTACTTC

size: few
V: TRBV20-1
J: TRBJ1-1
D: NA
CDR3: CSARQKLNTEAFF
DNA: TGCAGTGCCAGGCAGAAGTTGAACACTGAAGCTTTCTTT

size: NA
V: TRBV12-3/TRBV12-4
J: TRBJ2-1
D: NA
CDR3: CASSLLVPINNEQFF
DNA: TGTGCCAGCAGTTTACTCGTGCCAATCAACAATGAGCAGTTCTTC

size: many
V: TRBV28
J: TRBJ2-2
D: NA
CDR3: CASTTSGAPWAGELFF
DNA: TGTGCCAGCACCACCTCCGGAGCCCCCTGGGCCGGGGAGCTGTTTTTT

size: few
V: TRBV14
J: TRBJ2-3
D: TRBD2
CDR3: CASSRLLAGGPSPDTQYF
DNA: TGTGCCAGCAGCCGGTTACTAGCGGGAGGGCCGAGCCCAGATACGCAGTATTTT

size: many
V: TRBV6-6
J: TRBJ2-7
D: TRBD2
CDR3: CASSYIGLAPYEQYF
DNA: TGTGCCAGCAGTTACATTGGACTAGCGCCCTACGAGCAGTACTTC

size: many
V: TRBV2
J: TRBJ1-2
D: NA
CDR3: CASSDDVGGYTF
DNA: TGTGCCAGCAGTGACGACGTCGGCGGCTACACCTTC

size: once
V: TRBV28
J: TRBJ2-1
D: TRBD2
CDR3: CASSRYAGGPNEQFF
DNA: TGTGCCAGCAGTCGTTATGCGGGAGGTCCCAATGAGCAGTTCTTC

size: NA
V: TRBV28
J: TRBJ1-4
D: NA
CDR3: CASSPGAATDNEKLFF
DNA: TGTGCCAGCAGCCCAGGGGCAGCCACAGATAATGAAAAACTGTTTTTT

size: NA
V: TRBV20-1
J: TRBJ2-3
D: TRBD2
CDR3: CSARSGTSGSVGTDTQYF
DNA: TGCAGTGCTAGATCCGGGACTAGCGGGAGCGTGGGCACAGATACGCAGTATTTT

size: many
V: TRBV5-1
J: TRBJ1-1
D: NA
CDR3: CASSLDPTEAFF
DNA: TGCGCCAGCAGCTTAGATCCCACTGAAGCTTTCTTT

size: NA
V: TRBV3-1
J: TRBJ1-1
D: NA
CDR3: CASSQTGAYTEAFF
DNA: TGTGCCAGCAGCCAAACGGGGGCGTACACTGAAGCTTTCTTT